Sequencing of this T cell receptor (beta chain) was carried out in a study of chemoradiotherapy in HPV16-positive cancers. Germline loops: CDR1 MGHRA, CDR2 YSYEKL. This CDR3 spans 18 amino acids. V was cut by 0 bases and J by 7 bases, with 21 bases left in between. Clones were sequenced by immunoSEQ multiplex PCR, and TCRdb holds only the in-frame ones, with some missing. The sample comprises about 8,900 clones, around two thirds of which are singletons, and 9.1% rests with the top ten. This material was collected from a patient who underwent chemoradiotherapy. This rearrangement joins TRBV4-1 to TRBJ1-4; the D gene is possibly TRBD1 (6 bases). The source of this sequence is a human donor with HPV-associated anogenital cancer. CDR3 region: CASSQENSLGSTGEKLFF. The CDR3 nucleotides are TGCGCCAGCAGCCAAGAGAACTCCCTGGGATCGACAGGTGAAAAACTGTTTTTT.